The 26 T cell receptor beta chains below were found in one sample sequenced in a study of blood T cell repertoires in COVID-19. Method: immunoSEQ multiplex PCR; TCRdb's copy keeps in-frame clones and lacks some. The data show 340,000 or so clones, about 86% seen once. The sample comprised PBMCs or T cells enriched from blood (not recorded which). These receptors originate from a middle-aged woman with acute COVID-19.

Notes on this clone: At one end, the junction sequence differs from germline, possibly due to a read error. The chain links TRBV7-2 to TRBJ2-1; 12 bases agree with TRBD2. The CDR3 has 16 residues. Germline V CDR1 and CDR2: SGHTA, FQGNSA. CDR3 loop: CASRPPSGGGVNEQLF. The CDR3 coding sequence is TGTGCCAGCAGACCTCCTAGCGGGGGGGGAGTCAATGAGCAGCTCTTC. The whole variable domain, filled in from reference TRBV7-2 and TRBJ2-1, reads GAGVSQSPSNKVTEKGKDVELRCDPISGHTALYWYRQSLGQGLEFLIYFQGNSAPDKSGLPSDRFSAERTGGSVSTLTIQRTQQEDSAVYLCASRPPSGGGVNEQLFGPGTRLTVL.

V usage is TRBV21-1 and J usage is TRBJ1-1; TRBD1 was called by the table and not checked on the DNA. TRBV21-1 is marked as a pseudogene. The CDR3 loop spans 13 amino acids. This CDR3 is CASSPGWDTEAFF. The CDR3 DNA follows: TGTGCCAGCAGCCCAGGGTGGGACACTGAAGCTTTCTTT.

The V call is TRBV10-3, the J call TRBJ1-3, with D possibly being TRBD1 (6 bases). Trimming took 4 bases from V and 1 from J, leaving 8 bases between them. This CDR3 is built from 14 residues. Germline CDR1 and CDR2: ENHRY and SYGVKD. The CDR3 DNA follows: TGTGCCATCAGTGGGGGGCTTTCTGGAAACACCATATATTTT. This gives the protein CAISGGLSGNTIYF.

The rearrangement links TRBV19 to TRBJ1-5, with D perhaps TRBD1 (5 bases). The CDR3 covers 14 residues. Between the trimmed V and J ends, which lost 4 bases and 4 bases, there was a span of 11 bases. In germline, CDR1 is LNHDA, CDR2 SQIVND (reference sequence). The CDR3 spells CASSTTGRNQPQHF. CDR3 nucleotides: TGTGCCAGTAGTACAACAGGACGAAATCAGCCCCAGCATTTT.

The chain combines TRBV4-3 with TRBJ1-2; D remains unclear. This CDR3 is 15 amino acids long. The V end lost 1 base, the J end lost 4 bases, and 13 bases lay between the germline ends. Per germline, CDR1 LGHNA and CDR2 YSLEER. The CDR3: CASSQGTATSYGYTF. The CDR3 DNA sequence: TGCGCCAGCAGCCAAGGCACAGCTACCTCCTATGGCTACACCTTC.

This chain joins TRBV12-3 or TRBV12-4 and TRBJ2-3; D unclear. This CDR3 contains 12 residues. The V and J ends lost 6 bases and 0 bases respectively, with 4 bases between them. CDR3 residues: CASRQSTDTQYF. In DNA form, the CDR3 reads TGTGCCAGCAGGCAGAGCACAGATACGCAGTATTTT.

The chain couples TRBV3-1 (or the pseudogene TRBV3-2) to TRBJ2-2; no clear D gene. Germline V gives CDR1 LGHDT, CDR2 YNNKEL (reference sequence). The CDR3 is 16 amino acids. V lost 1 base to trimming and J lost 5 bases, with 14 bases between them. The CDR3 spells CASSQVLQVNTGELFF. The CDR3 region has the DNA TGTGCCAGCAGCCAAGTTCTTCAGGTGAATACCGGGGAGCTGTTTTTT.

This rearrangement joins TRBV19 to TRBJ2-7; 9 bases match TRBD1. J lost 3 bases, V lost 5 bases, and 5 bases had no gene match. The V gene's germline CDR1 is LNHDA and CDR2 SQIVND (reference sequence). CDR3 length equals 14 residues. The CDR3 bases are TGTGCCAGTAGTCATAACAGGGGGCTCTACGAGCAGTACTTC. Its protein product is CASSHNRGLYEQYF.

The CDR3 here is CATSISGTATDTQYF. Here the CDR3 DNA reads TGTGCCACCAGTATATCCGGGACAGCAACAGATACGCAGTATTTT. The V and J genes are TRBV15 and TRBJ2-3; 7 positions match TRBD1. The germline gives CDR1 LNHNV, CDR2 YYDKDF (reference sequence). This CDR3 has 15 amino acids. J was trimmed by 3 bases and V by 6 bases; bases with no gene match: 9.

The chain joins TRBV19 to TRBJ2-2; D gene uncertain. V dropped 5 bases and J dropped 3 bases, with 4 bases sitting between them. The CDR3 length is 12 residues. CDR1 LNHDA and CDR2 SQIVND come from the germline V gene (reference sequence). CDR3 nucleotides: TGTGCCAGTAGTTATTACACCGGGGAGCTGTTTTTT. Protein product: CASSYYTGELFF.

J is TRBJ2-5 and V is TRBV18; perhaps TRBD1 as D (6 bases). Germline CDR1 and CDR2: KGHSH and LQKENI. The CDR3 contains 15 residues. V lost 3 bases to trimming and J lost 1 base, with 12 bases between them. CDR3 nucleotides: TGTGCCAGCTCACCTTTCAACAGGGCCCAAGAGACCCAGTACTTC. It specifies CASSPFNRAQETQYF.

This chain connects TRBV7-6 to TRBJ2-1, with D possibly TRBD2 on 5 matching bases. V shed 5 bases and J shed 4 bases, with 21 bases lying between them. The CDR3 has 17 amino acids. CDR1 SGHVS and CDR2 FNYEAQ come from the germline V gene. CDR3 nucleotide sequence: TGTGCCAGCAGCACCTCCCCCCCCAGCGGAACATACAATGAGCAGTTCTTC. Protein product: CASSTSPPSGTYNEQFF.

V and J are TRBV7-3 and TRBJ1-1, with D maybe TRBD1 (6 bases). V was pared by 2 bases and J by 1 base, with 8 bases between. The CDR3 contains 14 residues. Germline CDR1 is SGHTA and CDR2 is FQGTGA. This CDR3 reads CASSLGGQNTEAFF. As DNA, the CDR3 is TGTGCCAGCAGCTTAGGGGGCCAGAACACTGAAGCTTTCTTT.

The chain couples TRBV14 to TRBJ2-5; D uncertain. The CDR3 covers 13 residues. CDR1 and CDR2 (germline): SGHDN, FVKESK. V was pared by 0 bases and J by 8 bases, with 10 bases between. CDR3 in DNA: TGTGCCAGCAGCCAAGAGCTCAGATTAACCCAGTACTTC. This translates into CASSQELRLTQYF. The full variable domain, completed using reference TRBV14 and TRBJ2-5, is EAGVTQFPSHSVIEKGQTVTLRCDPISGHDNLYWYRRVMGKEIKFLLHFVKESKQDESGMPNNRFLAERTGGTYSTLKVQPAELEDSGVYFCASSQELRLTQYFGPGTRLLVL.

The J gene is TRBJ2-1, the V gene TRBV24-1, with 10 nucleotides matching TRBD1. The CDR3 has 18 amino acids. Germline-derived CDR1 and CDR2 are KGHDR and SFDVKD. V lost 4 bases to trimming and J lost 0 bases; unmatched junction nucleotides: 8. CDR3 nucleotides: TGTGCCACCAGTGACCAGCCCTGGGACAGGGGCTCCTACAATGAGCAGTTCTTC. Translating gives CATSDQPWDRGSYNEQFF.

This clone was seen a handful of times. The chain recombines TRBV3-1 (or the pseudogene TRBV3-2) with TRBJ2-7, with D unresolved. V lost 0 bases and J lost 2, with 14 bases in between. Germline CDR1 reads LGHDT; CDR2 reads YNNKEL (reference sequence). The CDR3 runs 16 residues. The CDR3 loop reads CASSQDLNLKPYEQYF. CDR3 sequence (DNA): TGTGCCAGCAGCCAAGACTTGAATCTCAAGCCCTACGAGCAGTACTTC.

The chain recombines TRBV6-5 with TRBJ1-6, with D unclear. Germline V gene lookup returns CDR1 MNHEY and CDR2 SVGAGI. Trimming removed 11 bases from V and 5 bases from J, with 19 bases in between. The CDR3 has 15 residues. CDR3 in DNA: TGTGCCGCTCACCGGGGATATGGGAATAATTCACCCCTCCACTTT. Its protein is CAAHRGYGNNSPLHF.

The CDR3, as DNA: TGTGCCACCAGCAGAGATCGTCAGGGGGGCTATGGCTACACCTTC. Protein: CATSRDRQGGYGYTF. The chain carries TRBV15 and TRBJ1-2; 7 nucleotides align to TRBD1. V dropped 0 bases and J dropped 4; count of bases not matched to a gene: 5. This CDR3 comprises 15 residues. In germline, CDR1 is LNHNV, CDR2 YYDKDF (reference sequence).

The genes are TRBV6-5 and TRBJ2-1; 8 bases fit TRBD1. V lost 5 bases and J lost 6; bases outside the gene matches: 9. The CDR3 has 15 residues. The V gene's germline CDR1 is MNHEY and CDR2 SVGAGI. CDR3 sequence (DNA): TGTGCCAGCAGTCCTACAGGGGGGACATTCAATGAGCAGTTCTTC. Its protein is CASSPTGGTFNEQFF.

The J gene is TRBJ1-6, the V gene TRBV27; TRBD1 matches 7 bases. The germline V gene encodes CDR1 MNHEY and CDR2 SMNVEV (reference sequence). The junction had 7 bases not matched to a gene; V was cut back by 5 bases and J by 0 bases. The CDR3 contains 17 residues. The CDR3 spells CASSPRQGSSYNSPLHF. In DNA, the CDR3 is TGTGCCAGCAGTCCAAGACAGGGAAGCTCCTATAATTCACCCCTCCACTTT.

This rearrangement joins TRBV7-2 to TRBJ2-1; TRBD2 matches 10 bases. Germline CDR1 is SGHTA and CDR2 is FQGNSA. The CDR3 sequence is 19 residues long. The V segment lost 0 bases and the J segment 7 bases; nucleotides outside the gene matches: 15. The DNA of the CDR3 is TGTGCCAGCAGCTTAGCCGATCTCCCTCTAGCGGGAGTAGGGAATGAGCAGTTCTTC. Translation gives CASSLADLPLAGVGNEQFF.

The V and J genes are TRBV4-1 and TRBJ1-5; D possibly corresponds to TRBD1 (6 bases). The CDR3 has 16 amino acids. CDR1 is MGHRA and CDR2 is YSYEKL in the germline V gene. Between the trimmed V and J ends, which lost 3 bases and 2 bases, there was a span of 14 bases. DNA of the CDR3: TGCGCCAGCAGCCAGGGGACACTATTGGGCAATCAGCCCCAGCATTTT. It translates to CASSQGTLLGNQPQHF.

This CDR3 is CASSFGTGWTGELFF. The CDR3 bases are TGTGCCAGCAGCTTCGGGACAGGGTGGACCGGGGAGCTGTTTTTT. The chain recombines TRBV5-5 with TRBJ2-2; 9 bases fit TRBD1. V dropped 2 bases and J dropped 5; count of bases not matched to a gene: 4. Germline assignment: CDR1 SGHKS and CDR2 YYEKEE (reference sequence). The CDR3 sequence is 15 residues long. Filled out from reference TRBV5-5 and TRBJ2-2, the complete variable domain reads DAGVTQSPTHLIKTRGQQVTLRCSPISGHKSVSWYQQVLGQGPQFIFQYYEKEERGRGNFPDRFSARQFPNYSSELNVNALLLGDSALYLCASSFGTGWTGELFFGEGSRLTVL.

This chain joins TRBV12-3 or TRBV12-4 and TRBJ1-2; D is unclear. This CDR3 contains 12 residues. Trimming shortened V by 4 bases and J by 4 bases, and 7 bases separated the two germline ends. CDR3 sequence: CASSWSSYGYTF. The CDR3 DNA reads as TGTGCCAGCAGTTGGAGTAGCTATGGCTACACCTTC.

This clone is a singleton in its sample. The chain links TRBV27 to TRBJ2-3; D remains ambiguous. Germline V gene data show CDR1 as MNHEY and CDR2 as SMNVEV (reference sequence). V lost 2 bases, J lost 0 bases, and 12 bases lay in between. The CDR3 length is 16 residues. This chain's CDR3 is CASSLIKRTSTDTQYF. CDR3 DNA sequence: TGTGCCAGCAGTTTAATTAAGAGAACGAGCACAGATACGCAGTATTTT.

This clone was recorded once. CDR3 DNA: TGTGCCACCACGGACAGGACTATCGACGGCTACACCTTC. Translation gives CATTDRTIDGYTF. V is TRBV28 and J is TRBJ1-2; 7 bases map to TRBD1. Germline CDR1 and CDR2: MDHEN and SYDVKM. J was trimmed by 8 bases and V by 10 bases; bases with no gene match: 13. The CDR3 is 13 residues long.